This entry describes one T cell receptor beta chain. Its antigen is as yet unknown. CDR3 length: 14 residues. The germline V and J ends were trimmed by 6 bases and 6 bases, with 14 bases remaining between them. Germline CDR1 ENHRY, CDR2 SYGVKD. This entry is derived from a study of CD8+ T cells in alopecia areata. Across the whole study: Among treated patients, oral tofacitinib was administered at 5 to 10 mg twice daily.

This sample's treatment: oral pan-JAK inhibitor, 5-10 mg twice daily. RNA was extracted and reverse transcribed into cDNA as the sequencing template. The data were produced by immunoSEQ multiplex PCR, yet TCRdb's version contains in-frame clones alone and is incomplete. Among some 240,000 clones listed, roughly 56% were seen once. General observations from the study: The study found higher clonality in lesional than normal scalp, especially in alopecia totalis/universalis. Under tofacitinib, fewer expanded CD8+ clones appeared among the top 100 scalp clones.

The sample was CD4+ T cells sorted from blood, taken at week 4, from a patient treated with tofacitinib. V is TRBV10-3 and J is TRBJ2-2, with a possible D match to TRBD2 (5 bases). The receptor was isolated from a human donor with alopecia areata. The CDR3 loop reads CAIRVVGEAGELFF. In nucleotides, the CDR3 is TGTGCCATCAGGGTGGTGGGAGAAGCCGGGGAGCTGTTTTTT.